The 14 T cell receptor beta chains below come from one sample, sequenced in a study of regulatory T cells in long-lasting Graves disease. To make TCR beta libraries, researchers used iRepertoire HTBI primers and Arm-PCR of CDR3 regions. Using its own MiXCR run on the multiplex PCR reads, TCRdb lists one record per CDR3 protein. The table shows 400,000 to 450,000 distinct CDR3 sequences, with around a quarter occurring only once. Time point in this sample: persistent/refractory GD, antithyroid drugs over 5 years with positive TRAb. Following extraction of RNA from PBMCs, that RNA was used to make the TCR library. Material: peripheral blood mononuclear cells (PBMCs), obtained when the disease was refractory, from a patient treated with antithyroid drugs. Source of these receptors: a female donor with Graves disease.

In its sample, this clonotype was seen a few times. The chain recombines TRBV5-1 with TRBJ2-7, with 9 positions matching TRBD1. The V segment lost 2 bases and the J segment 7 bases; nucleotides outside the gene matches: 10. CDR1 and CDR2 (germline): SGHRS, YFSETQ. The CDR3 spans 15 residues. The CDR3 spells CASSFTGTGKVEQYF. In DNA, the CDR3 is TGCGCCAGCAGCTTCACCGGGACAGGGAAGGTTGAGCAGTACTTC.

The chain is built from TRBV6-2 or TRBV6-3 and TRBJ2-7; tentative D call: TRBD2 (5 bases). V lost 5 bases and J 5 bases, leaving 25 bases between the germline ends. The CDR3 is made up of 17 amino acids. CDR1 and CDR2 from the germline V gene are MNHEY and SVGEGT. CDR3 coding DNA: TGTGCCAGCAGTGAATTGGCACACTCTCTTCTGGAGGACGAGCAGTACTTC. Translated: CASSELAHSLLEDEQYF.

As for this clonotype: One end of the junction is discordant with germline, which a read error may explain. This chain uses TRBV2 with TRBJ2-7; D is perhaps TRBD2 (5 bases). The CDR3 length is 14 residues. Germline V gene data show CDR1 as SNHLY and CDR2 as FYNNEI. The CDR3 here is CASSATAGVREQCF. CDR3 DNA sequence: TGTGCCAGCAGTGCCACGGCAGGAGTAAGGGAGCAGTGCTTC.

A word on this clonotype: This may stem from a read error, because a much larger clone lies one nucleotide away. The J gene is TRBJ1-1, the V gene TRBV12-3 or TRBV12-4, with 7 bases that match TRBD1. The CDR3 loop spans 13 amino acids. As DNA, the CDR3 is TGTGTCAGCAGTTTTAGGGACAGCTCTGAAGCTTTCTTT. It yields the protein CVSSFRDSSEAFF.

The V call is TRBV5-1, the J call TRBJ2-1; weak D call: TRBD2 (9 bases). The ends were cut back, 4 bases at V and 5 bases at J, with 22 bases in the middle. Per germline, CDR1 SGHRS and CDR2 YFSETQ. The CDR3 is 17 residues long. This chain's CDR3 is CASSQDRVKRGDNEQFF. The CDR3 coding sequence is TGCGCCAGCAGCCAGGACAGGGTTAAGCGGGGGGACAATGAGCAGTTCTTC.

CDR3 loop: CASSPFENTGELFF. CDR3 nucleotide sequence: TGTGCCAGCTCACCCTTTGAGAACACCGGGGAGCTGTTTTTT. The V gene is TRBV18, the J gene TRBJ2-2; D ambiguous. The CDR3 sequence is 14 residues long. The ends were cut back, 3 bases at V and 1 base at J, with 6 bases in the middle. The germline CDR1 and CDR2 sequences are KGHSH and LQKENI.

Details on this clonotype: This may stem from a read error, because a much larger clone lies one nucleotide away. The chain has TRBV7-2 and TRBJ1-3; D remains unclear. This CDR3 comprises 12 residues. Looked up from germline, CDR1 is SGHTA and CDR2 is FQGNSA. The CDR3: CAGSLDGNTIYF. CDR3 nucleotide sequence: TGTGCCGGCAGCTTAGATGGAAACACCATATATTTT.

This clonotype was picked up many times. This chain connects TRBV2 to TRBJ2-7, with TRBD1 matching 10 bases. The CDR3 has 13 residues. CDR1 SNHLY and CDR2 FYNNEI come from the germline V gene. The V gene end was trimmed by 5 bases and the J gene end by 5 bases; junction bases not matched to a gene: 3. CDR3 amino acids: CASSKDRGNEQYF. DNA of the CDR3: TGTGCCAGCAGTAAGGACAGGGGGAACGAGCAGTACTTC.

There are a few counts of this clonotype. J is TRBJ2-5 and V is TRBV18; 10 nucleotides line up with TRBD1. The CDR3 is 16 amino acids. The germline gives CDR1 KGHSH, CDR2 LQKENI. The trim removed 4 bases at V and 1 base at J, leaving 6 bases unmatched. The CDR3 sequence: CASSLTGGQIQETQYF. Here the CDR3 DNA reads TGTGCCAGCTCACTGACAGGGGGCCAAATCCAAGAGACCCAGTACTTC.

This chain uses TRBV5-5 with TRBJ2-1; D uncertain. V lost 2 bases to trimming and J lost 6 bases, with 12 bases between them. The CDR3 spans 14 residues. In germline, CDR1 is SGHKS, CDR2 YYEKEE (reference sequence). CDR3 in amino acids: CASSFSPVVNEQFF. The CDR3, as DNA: TGTGCCAGCAGCTTTTCCCCAGTAGTCAATGAGCAGTTCTTC.

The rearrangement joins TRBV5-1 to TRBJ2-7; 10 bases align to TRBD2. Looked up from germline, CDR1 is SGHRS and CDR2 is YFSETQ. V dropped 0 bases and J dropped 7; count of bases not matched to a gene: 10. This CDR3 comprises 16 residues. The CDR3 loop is CASSLDAGTSVREQYF. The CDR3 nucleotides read TGCGCCAGCAGCTTGGACGCCGGGACTAGCGTGAGGGAGCAGTACTTC.

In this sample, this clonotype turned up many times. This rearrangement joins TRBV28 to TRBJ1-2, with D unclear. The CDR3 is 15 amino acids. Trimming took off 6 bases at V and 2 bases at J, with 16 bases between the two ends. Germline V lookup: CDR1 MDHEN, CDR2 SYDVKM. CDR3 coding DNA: TGTGCCAGCAGCAATCCCGGTGGGCGGAACTATGGCTACACCTTC. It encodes CASSNPGGRNYGYTF.

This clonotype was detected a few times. The CDR3 protein is CASSSSRGGACTF. CDR3 DNA sequence: TGTGCCAGCAGCTCATCCAGGGGGGGGGCCTGTACCTTC. V is TRBV7-3 and J is TRBJ1-2; 7 bases are a match to TRBD1. V lost 4 bases, J lost 14 bases, and 13 bases stayed unmatched. The CDR3 runs 13 residues. Germline V lookup: CDR1 SGHTA, CDR2 FQGTGA. The full variable domain, rest sourced from reference TRBV7-3 and TRBJ1-2, is GAGVSQTPSNKVTEKGKYVELRCDPISGHTALYWYRQSLGQGPEFLIYFQGTGAADDSGLPNDRFFAVRPEGSVSTLKIQRTERGDSAVYLCASSSSRGGACTFGSGTRLTVV.

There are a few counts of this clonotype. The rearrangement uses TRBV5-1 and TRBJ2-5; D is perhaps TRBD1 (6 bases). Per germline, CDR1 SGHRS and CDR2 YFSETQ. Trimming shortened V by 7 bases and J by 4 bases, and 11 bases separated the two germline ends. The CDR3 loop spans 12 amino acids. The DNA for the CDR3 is TGCGCCAGCCGCGGACAGCCAGAGACCCAGTACTTC. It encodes CASRGQPETQYF.